Sequencing of this TCR beta chain was carried out in a study of sequential checkpoint blockade in melanoma. Across the whole study: Patients were randomized 1:1 to nivolumab-then-ipilimumab or ipilimumab-then-nivolumab first-line. After both sequences, patients received maintenance nivolumab.

Treatment meaning: randomized to nivolumab then ipilimumab (arm A) or the reverse (arm B). Patients had received no earlier DNA-damaging chemotherapy. PBMC sorting kept live CD3+CD8+ cells without CD19 or CD56. Using immunoSEQ multiplex PCR, the repertoire was profiled, and TCRdb retains in-frame clones only, with some absent. The sample has about 15,000 clones; roughly 71% are singletons. The sequence was obtained from a human donor with melanoma. Sequences were derived from CD8+ T cells sorted from blood (inferred from file names), sampled from a patient given nivolumab and ipilimumab in sequence.

For the CDR3, the DNA is TGTGCCAGTAGTATAAGGGACAGAGGGGGTTATAGCAATCAGCCCCAGCATTTT. It specifies CASSIRDRGGYSNQPQHF. This chain links TRBV19 with TRBJ1-5; 7 bases match TRBD1. The ends lost 2 bases at V and 0 bases at J; junction bases unmatched: 10. Per the germline V gene, CDR1 is LNHDA and CDR2 is SQIVND (reference sequence). This CDR3 is built from 18 residues. The full variable domain, in which reference TRBV19 and TRBJ1-5 provide the parts outside the CDR3, is DGGITQSPKYLFRKEGQNVTLSCEQNLNHDAMYWYRQDPGQGLRLIYYSQIVNDFQKGDIAEGYSVSREKKESFPLTVTSAQKNPTAFYLCASSIRDRGGYSNQPQHFGDGTRLSIL.